These T cell receptor beta chains were read from a single sample in a study of brain T cells in children with intractable seizures. Data came from immunoSEQ multiplex PCR; TCRdb stores just in-frame clones and leaves some out. The data show 340,000 or so clones, with over 90% seen just once and roughly 5.7% held by the top ten. The sequencing used peripheral blood, collected roughly 5 months after surgery. The receptors come from a boy in the first two years of life with tuberous sclerosis and intractable seizures. CDR3s include the opening cysteine and the closing phenylalanine or tryptophan. D genes are given only for firm matches. Clone sizes are given selectively: once, few, many, or a class where the clone is expanded.

NA	TRBV5-4	NA	TRBJ2-1	CASSLVASRSEQFF	TGTGCCAGCAGCTTGGTGGCTAGTAGGAGTGAGCAGTTCTTC
NA	TRBV6-2/TRBV6-3	NA	TRBJ1-1	CASSYWDTEAFF	TGTGCCAGCAGTTACTGGGACACTGAAGCTTTCTTT
NA	TRBV10-2	NA	TRBJ2-7	CASSESGEQYF	TGCGCCAGCAGTGAAAGCGGAGAGCAGTACTTC
once	TRBV9	TRBD2	TRBJ2-3	CASSGRASGGPGDTQYF	TGTGCCAGCAGCGGAAGGGCTAGCGGGGGGCCTGGAGATACGCAGTATTTT
NA	TRBV10-3	NA	TRBJ2-7	CAISESLPGRLSISYEQYF	TGTGCCATCAGTGAGTCGCTTCCAGGTCGACTTTCTATCTCCTACGAGCAGTACTTC
NA	TRBV5-1	TRBD2	TRBJ2-3	CASSLATTAGGTFTDTQYF	TGCGCCAGCAGCTTAGCCACCACAGCGGGAGGGACCTTCACAGATACGCAGTATTTT
NA	TRBV6-5	TRBD2	TRBJ2-3	CASSFGGDTDTQYF	TGTGCCAGCAGTTTTGGGGGGGACACAGATACGCAGTATTTT
once	TRBV6-6	NA	TRBJ2-5	CASGLETQYF	TGTGCCAGCGGTTTGGAGACCCAGTACTTC
NA	TRBV7-9	TRBD1	TRBJ1-3	CASSLVGQDRTIYF	TGTGCCAGCAGCTTAGTGGGACAGGATCGCACCATATATTTT
NA	TRBV6-5	NA	TRBJ2-3	CASSYRHYGGTDTQYF	TGTGCCAGCAGTTACCGGCATTATGGGGGCACAGATACGCAGTATTTT
NA	TRBV5-1	TRBD1	TRBJ2-1	CASSLTGTGGNEQFF	TGCGCCAGCAGCTTGACCGGGACAGGGGGCAATGAGCAGTTCTTC
NA	TRBV6-5	TRBD1	TRBJ1-5	CASAGTGNQPQHF	TGTGCCAGCGCCGGGACAGGCAATCAGCCCCAGCATTTT
NA	TRBV28	NA	TRBJ2-5	CASMGAGQETQYF	TGTGCCAGCATGGGGGCGGGACAAGAGACCCAGTACTTC
NA	TRBV7-3	NA	TRBJ2-5	CASSQPPRETQYF	TGTGCCAGCAGCCAACCCCCACGCGAGACCCAGTACTTC
NA	TRBV7-9	NA	TRBJ1-2	CASSSTGRINSYGYTF	TGTGCCAGCAGCTCAACCGGACGGATAAATTCCTATGGCTACACCTTC
NA	TRBV3-1/TRBV3-2	NA	TRBJ1-4	CASSQGGTSGFREKLFF	TGTGCCAGCAGCCAAGGGGGCACGTCGGGGTTTCGGGAAAAACTGTTTTTT
NA	TRBV9	TRBD1	TRBJ2-7	CASSATGQGAREQYF	TGTGCCAGCAGCGCCACGGGGCAGGGGGCGAGGGAGCAGTACTTC
NA	TRBV18	TRBD1	TRBJ1-1	CASSSGQGNTEAFF	TGTGCCAGCTCCTCGGGACAGGGGAACACTGAAGCTTTCTTT
NA	TRBV30	NA	TRBJ1-5	CAWRDQEPGHRNQPQHF	TGTGCCTGGAGGGACCAAGAACCGGGACACCGCAATCAGCCCCAGCATTTT
once	TRBV5-1	NA	TRBJ2-1	CASSLLDYSSLGEQFF	TGCGCCAGCAGCTTGCTAGACTACTCGTCATTGGGGGAGCAGTTCTTC
NA	TRBV7-9	NA	TRBJ1-3	CASSPDGSSGNTIYF	TGTGCCAGCAGTCCGGACGGATCCTCTGGAAACACCATATATTTT
NA	TRBV5-6	TRBD2	TRBJ2-7	CASSPSLGTRVNEQYF	TGTGCCAGCAGCCCCTCTCTGGGGACTAGGGTGAACGAGCAGTACTTC
NA	TRBV7-9	NA	TRBJ2-1	CASSSSSRAPPNNEQFF	TGTGCCAGCAGTTCCTCCAGCAGGGCCCCTCCGAACAATGAGCAGTTCTTC
NA	TRBV5-4	NA	TRBJ2-2	CASSLDQYHGELFF	TGTGCCAGCAGCTTGGATCAATATCACGGGGAGCTGTTTTTT
NA	TRBV24-1	NA	TRBJ1-2	CATSETEDHGYTF	TGTGCCACCAGTGAAACAGAGGACCATGGCTACACCTTC
NA	TRBV10-2	NA	TRBJ2-1	CASSPALYNEQFF	TGCGCCAGCAGCCCAGCGCTGTACAATGAGCAGTTCTTC
NA	TRBV4-2	NA	TRBJ2-4	CASSQDLRLIQYF	TGTGCCAGCAGCCAAGATCTTCGGCTCATTCAGTACTTC
NA	TRBV1	NA	TRBJ2-3	CTSSQVLAGTTDTQYF	TGCACCAGCAGCCAAGTACTAGCGGGGACCACAGATACGCAGTATTTT
NA	TRBV2	TRBD2	TRBJ2-1	CASGLAGGRNEQFF	TGTGCCAGCGGACTAGCGGGGGGGCGGAATGAGCAGTTCTTC
NA	TRBV4-2	NA	TRBJ2-7	CASSQDGPSYEQYF	TGTGCCAGCAGCCAAGACGGTCCCTCCTACGAGCAGTACTTC
NA	TRBV11-2	NA	TRBJ2-7	CASSPRMREVYEQYF	TGTGCCAGCAGCCCCCGAATGAGGGAGGTCTACGAGCAGTACTTC
NA	TRBV6-5	NA	TRBJ2-7	CASSVSRTEQYF	TGTGCCAGCAGCGTCTCGAGGACCGAGCAGTACTTC
NA	TRBV7-9	NA	TRBJ1-4	CASSLGGNEKLFF	TGTGCCAGCAGCTTAGGGGGGAATGAAAAACTGTTTTTT
NA	TRBV7-9	NA	TRBJ1-3	CASSLVGRAGNTIYF	TGTGCCAGCAGCTTAGTCGGCAGGGCGGGAAACACCATATATTTT
once	TRBV5-1	NA	TRBJ2-3	CASRLGVEADTQYF	TGCGCCAGCAGATTGGGGGTAGAGGCAGATACGCAGTATTTT
NA	TRBV7-9	NA	TRBJ2-7	CASSPATYYEQYF	TGTGCCAGCAGTCCAGCGACATACTACGAGCAGTACTTC
NA	TRBV5-1	NA	TRBJ2-5	CASSLRQQETQYF	TGCGCCAGCAGCTTACGACAGCAAGAGACCCAGTACTTC
once	TRBV6-5	NA	TRBJ2-5	CASSYAETQYF	TGTGCCAGCAGTTACGCGGAAACCCAGTACTTC
NA	TRBV18	TRBD1	TRBJ1-2	CASSPGTGNGYTF	TGTGCCAGCTCACCCGGGACAGGGAACGGCTACACCTTC
NA	TRBV4-1	NA	TRBJ2-2	CASSQGERGTGELFF	TGCGCCAGCAGCCAAGGGGAGAGGGGTACCGGGGAGCTGTTTTTT
NA	TRBV5-1	NA	TRBJ2-7	CASNTGTPAYEQYF	TGCGCCAGCAACACCGGGACGCCGGCCTACGAGCAGTACTTC
NA	TRBV12-3/TRBV12-4	NA	TRBJ1-5	CASSLGRGQPQHF	TGTGCCAGCAGTTTGGGCAGGGGTCAGCCCCAGCATTTT
NA	TRBV19	NA	TRBJ2-2	CASSLGLNTGELFF	TGTGCCAGTAGCCTGGGACTTAACACCGGGGAGCTGTTTTTT
NA	TRBV30	TRBD1	TRBJ1-2	CAWSRDRGVYGYTF	TGTGCCTGGAGTAGGGACAGGGGAGTTTATGGCTACACCTTC
NA	TRBV2	TRBD1	TRBJ1-2	CASSVEGRGNGYTF	TGTGCCAGCAGTGTTGAAGGCAGGGGGAATGGCTACACCTTC
NA	TRBV5-3	NA	TRBJ2-2	CARSLKRMNTGELFF	TGTGCCAGAAGCTTAAAGCGGATGAACACCGGGGAGCTGTTTTTT
NA	TRBV5-1	TRBD1	TRBJ2-4	CASSLGDRGNIQYF	TGCGCCAGCAGCTTGGGGGACAGGGGAAACATTCAGTACTTC
NA	TRBV6-1	TRBD2	TRBJ2-2	CASSEKGLAANTGELFF	TGTGCCAGCAGCGAAAAGGGACTAGCGGCGAACACCGGGGAGCTGTTTTTT
NA	TRBV7-8	NA	TRBJ1-1	CASSLGTVYLDTEAFF	TGTGCCAGCAGCTTAGGGACAGTTTATTTGGACACTGAAGCTTTCTTT